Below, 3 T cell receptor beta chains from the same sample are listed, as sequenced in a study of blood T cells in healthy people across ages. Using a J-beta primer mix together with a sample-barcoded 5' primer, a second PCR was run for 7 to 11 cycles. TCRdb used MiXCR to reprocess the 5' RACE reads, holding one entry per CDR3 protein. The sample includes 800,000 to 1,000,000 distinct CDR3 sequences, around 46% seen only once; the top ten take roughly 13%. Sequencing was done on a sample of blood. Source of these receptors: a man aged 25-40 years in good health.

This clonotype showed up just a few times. The CDR3 nucleotides read TGTGCCAGCAGCCAAGACGGTAGGGACTATGGCTACACCTTC. It codes for CASSQDGRDYGYTF. The rearrangement links TRBV14 to TRBJ1-2; no definite D call. Trimming removed 0 bases at V and 3 bases at J, with 8 bases between. The CDR3 extends over 14 amino acids. Germline lookup yields CDR1 SGHDN and CDR2 FVKESK.

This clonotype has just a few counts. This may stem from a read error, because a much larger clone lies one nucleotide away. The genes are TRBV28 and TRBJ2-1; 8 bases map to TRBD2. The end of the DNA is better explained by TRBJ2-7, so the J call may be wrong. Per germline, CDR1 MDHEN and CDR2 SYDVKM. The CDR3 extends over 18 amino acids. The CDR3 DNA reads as TGTGCCAGCAGTTTGAGGCGGGGGGAGTCCTACGTTTACAATGAGCAGTACTTC. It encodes CASSLRRGESYVYNEQYF.

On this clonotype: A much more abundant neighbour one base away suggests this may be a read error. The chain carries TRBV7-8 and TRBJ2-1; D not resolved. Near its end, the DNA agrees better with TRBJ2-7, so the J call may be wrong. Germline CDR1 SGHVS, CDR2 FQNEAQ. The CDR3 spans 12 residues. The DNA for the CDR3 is TGTGCCAGCAGCGGCTCCTACAATGAGCAGTACTTC. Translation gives CASSGSYNEQYF.